These 30 T cell receptor beta chains came from one sample sequenced in a study of CD39 and CD103 CD8 tumor-infiltrating T cells. Produced via immunoSEQ multiplex PCR; TCRdb's table is partial and in-frame only. There are around 720 clones in the sample; roughly 50% occur only once, and 66% lies in the top ten. The sequenced sample consisted of CD39+ CD103+ CD8+ T cells sorted from the tumor. Subset described: CD103+CD39+ double-positive CD45RA- CD8 T cells. The receptors here all came from a human donor with head and neck squamous cell carcinoma.

This clone was observed a few times. The chain employs TRBV6-4 and TRBJ2-1, with TRBD2 identical over 8 bases. J gave up 3 bases and V 3 bases, and 4 bases lay outside the gene matches. Germline-derived CDR1 and CDR2 are MRHNA and SNTAGT. CDR3 length: 15 residues. The CDR3 sequence: CASSELAGDYNEQFF. The DNA of the CDR3 is TGTGCCAGCAGTGAGCTAGCGGGCGACTACAATGAGCAGTTCTTC.

This clone was observed a few times. This sequence joins TRBV27 and TRBJ2-1; 11 bases fit TRBD1. The V gene end was trimmed by 5 bases and the J gene end by 0 bases; junction bases not matched to a gene: 3. CDR1 is MNHEY and CDR2 is SMNVEV in the germline V gene (reference sequence). There are 16 residues in the CDR3. In DNA form, the CDR3 reads TGTGCCAGCAGTCCGGGGACAGGGGGCTCCTACAATGAGCAGTTCTTC. Amino acids: CASSPGTGGSYNEQFF.

This clone was counted a few times. The chain carries TRBV30 and TRBJ1-5, with D hard to call. Trimming stripped 2 bases from V and 2 bases from J, with 10 bases between. Germline V gives CDR1 GTSNPN, CDR2 SVGIG (reference sequence). There are 14 residues in the CDR3. The CDR3 protein is CAWSLYPGNQPQHF. The CDR3 DNA reads as TGTGCCTGGAGTTTATATCCGGGCAATCAGCCCCAGCATTTT.

The V and J genes are TRBV7-3 and TRBJ1-1; D gene uncertain. Germline V CDR1 and CDR2: SGHTA, FQGTGA. Between the trimmed V and J ends, which lost 3 bases and 3 bases, there was a span of 8 bases. The CDR3 extends over 13 amino acids. Here the CDR3 reads CASSLGVHTEAFF. The CDR3 DNA follows: TGTGCCAGCAGCTTGGGAGTACACACTGAAGCTTTCTTT.

This clone was observed a handful of times. The chain joins TRBV19 to TRBJ1-4; 7 bases map to TRBD1. Germline trimming cut 3 bases from V and 6 bases from J; bases unmatched to any gene: 7. The CDR3 has 15 amino acids. CDR1 and CDR2 (germline): LNHDA, SQIVND (reference sequence). The DNA of the CDR3 is TGTGCCAGTAGTATGATTCACAGGGGCCATGAAAAACTGTTTTTT. Translating it yields CASSMIHRGHEKLFF.

This sequence joins TRBV9 and TRBJ1-2; D is perhaps TRBD1 (6 bases). The CDR3 consists of 15 residues. CDR1 and CDR2 from the germline V gene are SGDLS and YYNGEE. V gave up 3 bases and J gave up 6 bases, with 18 bases separating them. The CDR3 spells CASSAAGQTYDGYTF. The CDR3 DNA reads TGTGCCAGCAGCGCGGCCGGACAGACTTACGATGGCTACACCTTC.

This clone appeared a few times. The V gene is TRBV27, the J gene TRBJ1-5; a weak D match, TRBD1 (6 bases). The CDR3 length is 14 residues. Trimming removed 5 bases at V and 3 bases at J, with 11 bases between. The V gene's germline CDR1 is MNHEY and CDR2 SMNVEV (reference sequence). As DNA, the CDR3 is TGTGCCAGCAGTAGAGGGGGTCCCAATCAGCCCCAGCATTTT. Encoded protein: CASSRGGPNQPQHF.

Note on this clone: One end of the junction fails to match germline, which may point to a read error. The gene calls are TRBV11-1 and TRBJ1-2; no clear D gene. The CDR3 is 16 residues long. The germline CDR1 and CDR2 sequences are SGHAT and FQDESV (reference sequence). The CDR3 coding sequence is TGCGCCAGCAGCCAAGGAGCGGCAGGTTATAACTATGGCTACACCTTC. Protein sequence: CASSQGAAGYNYGYTF.

The chain has TRBV28 and TRBJ2-3; 10 positions agree with TRBD1. Germline trimming cut 5 bases from V and 4 bases from J; bases unmatched to any gene: 3. This CDR3 has 14 residues. Germline V lookup: CDR1 MDHEN, CDR2 SYDVKM. CDR3 in amino acids: CASSPGQGADTQYF. The DNA of the CDR3 is TGTGCCAGCAGTCCCGGACAGGGGGCAGATACGCAGTATTTT.

Of note for this clone: The same CDR3 also results from other DNA sequences found in this sample. The chain joins TRBV27 to TRBJ1-1; D remains unclear. Germline V gene lookup returns CDR1 MNHEY and CDR2 SMNVEV (reference sequence). This CDR3 region has 14 residues. Trimming took 2 bases from V and 1 from J, leaving 8 bases between them. The CDR3, as DNA: TGTGCCAGCAGTTTAGGAGGAGGGAACACTGAAGCTTTCTTT. This encodes CASSLGGGNTEAFF.

This clone was recorded only once. Germline and junction disagree at one end, which may indicate a read error. The chain employs TRBV11-2 and TRBJ2-1; 9 bases map to TRBD1. The CDR3 length is 18 residues. Germline loops: CDR1 SGHAT, CDR2 FQNNGV. The CDR3 spells CASSPGHGTGRSDNEQFF. CDR3 sequence (DNA): TGCGCCAGCAGCCCAGGACACGGGACAGGGAGGAGCGACAATGAGCAGTTCTTC. Drawing the rest from reference TRBV11-2 and TRBJ2-1, the complete variable domain is EAGVAQSPRYKIIEKRQSVAFWCNPISGHATLYWYQQILGQGPKLLIQFQNNGVVDDSQLPKDRFSAERLKGVDSTLKIQPAKLEDSAVYLCASSPGHGTGRSDNEQFFGPGTRLTVL.

In its sample, this clone was seen a few times. The chain has TRBV11-2 and TRBJ2-7; 10 bases line up with TRBD1. The V gene's germline CDR1 is SGHAT and CDR2 FQNNGV. The CDR3 contains 15 residues. With V trimmed by 5 bases and J by 3 bases, 7 bases remained unmatched. The CDR3 DNA reads as TGTGCCAGCAGCGCCGGGACAGGGGCTGGCTACGAGCAGTACTTC. Translation: CASSAGTGAGYEQYF.

Relative to its sample, this clone is large. The V gene is TRBV10-3, the J gene TRBJ1-2; D may be TRBD1 (5 bases). The CDR3 sequence is 17 residues long. Germline CDR1 is ENHRY and CDR2 is SYGVKD. V dropped 3 bases and J dropped 2 bases, with 19 bases sitting between them. Here the CDR3 reads CAISDLDRNGWNYGYTF. The CDR3 DNA reads TGTGCCATCAGTGACCTCGACAGAAACGGGTGGAACTATGGCTACACCTTC.

CDR3 in DNA: TGTGCCAGCAGTTTATGGTCGGGGAATGAGCAGTTCTTC. Translating gives CASSLWSGNEQFF. The chain carries TRBV28 and TRBJ2-1; D might be TRBD2 (5 bases). Trimming shortened V by 0 bases and J by 7 bases, and 7 bases separated the two germline ends. Germline-derived CDR1 and CDR2 are MDHEN and SYDVKM. The CDR3 loop spans 13 amino acids. Looking up the rest from reference TRBV28 and TRBJ2-1 gives the full variable domain: DVKVTQSSRYLVKRTGEKVFLECVQDMDHENMFWYRQDPGLGLRLIYFSYDVKMKEKGDIPEGYSVSREKKERFSLILESASTNQTSMYLCASSLWSGNEQFFGPGTRLTVL.

Regarding this clone: One end of the junction does not line up with germline, which may come from a read error. V gene TRBV5-3 combines with J gene TRBJ1-2; no definite D call. TRBV5-3 is identified as an open reading frame with a role that is uncertain. This CDR3 is built from 11 residues. The CDR3: CASSSNYGYTF. As DNA, the CDR3 is TGTGCCAGCAGCTCCAACTATGGCTACACCTTC.

This sequence joins TRBV20-1 and TRBJ1-2; D remains ambiguous. The CDR3 sequence is 10 residues long. Germline lookup yields CDR1 DFQATT and CDR2 SNEGSKA (reference sequence). The chain's CDR3 is CLDGVYGYTF. For the CDR3, the DNA is TGCCTAGATGGGGTCTATGGCTACACCTTC.

The rearrangement uses TRBV19 and TRBJ2-7, with a tentative D call TRBD1 (6 bases). Between the trimmed V and J ends, which lost 0 bases and 1 base, there was a span of 13 bases. The germline V gene encodes CDR1 LNHDA and CDR2 SQIVND (reference sequence). The CDR3 runs to 16 residues. CDR3 DNA: TGTGCCAGTAGTATAGATTTTTACAGGGAGTCCTACGAGCAGTACTTC. Its protein is CASSIDFYRESYEQYF.

The V gene is TRBV15, the J gene TRBJ1-1; weak D call: TRBD1 (6 bases). Trimming took 1 base from V and 0 from J, leaving 24 bases between them. This CDR3 contains 20 residues. In germline, CDR1 is LNHNV, CDR2 YYDKDF (reference sequence). The DNA for the CDR3 is TGTGCCACCAGCAGAGGATGGGAAACCAATCCATGGGGGCTGAACACTGAAGCTTTCTTT. Its protein is CATSRGWETNPWGLNTEAFF.

In its sample, this clone ranks as medium-sized. The chain employs TRBV10-3 and TRBJ2-7; TRBD1 aligns across 10 bases. Germline CDR1 is ENHRY and CDR2 is SYGVKD. The CDR3 covers 17 residues. Trimming cost V 0 bases and J 4 bases; bases outside gene matches: 9. This CDR3 is CAISESVEDRGVYEQYF. CDR3 DNA sequence: TGTGCCATCAGTGAGTCTGTAGAGGACAGGGGGGTGTACGAGCAGTACTTC.

This clone ranks as medium-sized (0.01 to 0.1%). The chain couples TRBV27 to TRBJ1-2; a weak D match, TRBD1 (6 bases). The germline V gene encodes CDR1 MNHEY and CDR2 SMNVEV (reference sequence). Deletions cut 4 bases from V and 0 bases from J, with 15 bases between. The CDR3 covers 16 residues. The CDR3 nucleotides are TGTGCCAGCAGTTCCTCACACAGGGTAGCTAACTATGGCTACACCTTC. Translated: CASSSSHRVANYGYTF.

This clone showed up just a few times. This chain links TRBV6-6 with TRBJ2-7; D is possibly TRBD1 (6 bases). With 5 bases removed from V and 3 bases from J, the gap between germline ends came to 8 bases. Germline V gene data show CDR1 as MNHNY and CDR2 as SVGAGI (reference sequence). The CDR3 extends over 12 amino acids. CDR3 DNA: TGTGCCAGCAGTCAGGACAGCTACGAGCAGTACTTC. This encodes CASSQDSYEQYF.

The CDR3 region has the DNA TGTGCCAGCAGCTACCCGGGCACCAACACCGGGGAGCTGTTTTTT. This codes for CASSYPGTNTGELFF. This chain uses TRBV5-4 with TRBJ2-2; D unclear. CDR1 and CDR2 (germline): SGHNT, YYREEE (reference sequence). V was cut by 3 bases and J by 2 bases, with 11 bases left in between. The CDR3 runs to 15 residues.

The chain recombines TRBV7-2 with TRBJ2-5, with D unclear. The V gene lost 1 base and the J gene lost 4 bases, with 7 bases spanning the gap. The CDR3 is made up of 13 amino acids. The germline gives CDR1 SGHTA, CDR2 FQGNSA. In DNA form, the CDR3 reads TGTGCCAGCAGCTTAGGGACGAGAGAGACCCAGTACTTC. Amino acids: CASSLGTRETQYF.

This clone rates as large (0.1 to 1%). The chain has TRBV27 and TRBJ2-2, with D uncertain. The germline gives CDR1 MNHEY, CDR2 SMNVEV (reference sequence). V was clipped by 5 bases and J by 4 bases, with 5 bases between them. There are 12 residues in the CDR3. Here the CDR3 DNA reads TGTGCCAGCAGTCCTCTCACCGGGGAGCTGTTTTTT. This gives the protein CASSPLTGELFF.

With respect to this clone: It is likely a read error: a sequence one base away is far more abundant. In the same sample, other DNA sequences code for this CDR3. J is TRBJ1-2 and V is TRBV11-3; D remains ambiguous. Germline V CDR1 and CDR2: SGHNT, YENEEA. V was trimmed by 5 bases and J by 1 base, leaving 17 bases between them. CDR3 length: 16 amino acids. In DNA, the CDR3 is TGTGCCAGCAGCCAAGGAGCGGCAGGTTATAACTATGGCTACACCTTC. Translating gives CASSQGAAGYNYGYTF.

This clone was seen only a few times. The chain joins TRBV27 to TRBJ1-2; no firm D call. CDR3 size: 13 residues. Trimming cost V 3 bases and J 4 bases, with 9 bases left between them. Germline V lookup: CDR1 MNHEY, CDR2 SMNVEV (reference sequence). Here the CDR3 reads CASSFGPAYGYTF. CDR3 nucleotide sequence: TGTGCCAGCAGTTTCGGCCCGGCCTATGGCTACACCTTC.

V and J are TRBV5-1 and TRBJ2-1, with 14 bases aligning to TRBD2. Germline assignment: CDR1 SGHRS and CDR2 YFSETQ. The CDR3 spans 18 residues. V gave up 1 base and J gave up 5 bases; unmatched junction bases: 8. This chain's CDR3 is CASSLTVTSGGADNEQFF. For the CDR3, the DNA is TGCGCCAGCAGCTTGACCGTGACTAGCGGGGGGGCGGACAATGAGCAGTTCTTC.

The chain links TRBV13 to TRBJ2-3; the D gene is possibly TRBD2 (5 bases). With 5 bases removed from V and 0 bases from J, the gap between germline ends came to 12 bases. This CDR3 is 15 amino acids long. Germline values: CDR1 PRHDT, CDR2 FYEKMQ (reference sequence). CDR3 region: CASSPPLASTDTQYF. The CDR3, as DNA: TGTGCCAGCAGCCCCCCCCTAGCTAGCACAGATACGCAGTATTTT.

The chain employs TRBV19 and TRBJ1-5; no reliable D call. The germline gives CDR1 LNHDA, CDR2 SQIVND (reference sequence). The CDR3 extends over 13 amino acids. V was clipped by 7 bases and J by 3 bases, with 10 bases between them. In nucleotides, the CDR3 is TGTGCCAGTACCTCAGGTGCCAATCAGCCCCAGCATTTT. Its translation is CASTSGANQPQHF.

This clone is categorized as large (0.1 to 1%). An end of the junction differs from the germline gene, which may be a read error. The same CDR3 also results from other DNA sequences found in this sample. This sequence joins TRBV11-2 and TRBJ1-2; no firm D call. This CDR3 spans 16 amino acids. Germline V gives CDR1 SGHAT, CDR2 FQNNGV. As DNA, the CDR3 is TGCGCCAGCAGCCAAGGAGCGGCAGGTTATAACTATGGCTACACCTTC. Translation: CASSQGAAGYNYGYTF. Full variable domain (remainder filled in from reference TRBV11-2 and TRBJ1-2): EAGVAQSPRYKIIEKRQSVAFWCNPISGHATLYWYQQILGQGPKLLIQFQNNGVVDDSQLPKDRFSAERLKGVDSTLKIQPAKLEDSAVYLCASSQGAAGYNYGYTFGSGTRLTVV.